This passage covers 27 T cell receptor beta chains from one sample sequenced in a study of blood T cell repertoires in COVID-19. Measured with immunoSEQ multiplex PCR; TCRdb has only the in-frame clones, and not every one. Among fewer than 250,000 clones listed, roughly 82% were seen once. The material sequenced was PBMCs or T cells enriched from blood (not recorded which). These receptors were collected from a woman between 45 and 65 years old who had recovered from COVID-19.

CDR3 bases: TGTGCCAGCAGTTACTCGAGAGGGACAGGGGTTAACGAGCAGTACTTC. Its protein is CASSYSRGTGVNEQYF. The chain links TRBV6-5 to TRBJ2-7, with TRBD1 matching 10 bases. The CDR3 contains 16 residues. The germline CDR1 and CDR2 sequences are MNHEY and SVGAGI. Trimming cost V 0 bases and J 5 bases; bases outside gene matches: 7.

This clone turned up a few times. CDR3: CAISAASSNSPLHF. The CDR3 DNA reads as TGTGCCATCAGTGCCGCCTCAAGCAATTCACCCCTCCACTTT. The gene calls are TRBV10-3 and TRBJ1-6; D gene unclear. V gave up 4 bases and J gave up 7 bases, with 11 bases separating them. The germline V gene encodes CDR1 ENHRY and CDR2 SYGVKD. The CDR3 sequence is 14 residues long.

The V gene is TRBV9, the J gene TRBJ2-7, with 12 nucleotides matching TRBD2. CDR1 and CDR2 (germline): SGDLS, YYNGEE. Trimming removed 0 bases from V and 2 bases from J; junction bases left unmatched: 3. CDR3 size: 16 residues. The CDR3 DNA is TGTGCCAGCAGCGTAGGAGCTAGCGGGAGGGCCTACGAGCAGTACTTC. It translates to CASSVGASGRAYEQYF.

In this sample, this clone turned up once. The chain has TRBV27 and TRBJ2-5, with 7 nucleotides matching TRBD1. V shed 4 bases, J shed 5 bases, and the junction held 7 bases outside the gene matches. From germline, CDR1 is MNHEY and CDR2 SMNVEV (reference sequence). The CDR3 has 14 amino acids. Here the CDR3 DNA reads TGTGCCAGCAGTTCCCTGACAGGGTTGGAGACCCAGTACTTC. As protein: CASSSLTGLETQYF.

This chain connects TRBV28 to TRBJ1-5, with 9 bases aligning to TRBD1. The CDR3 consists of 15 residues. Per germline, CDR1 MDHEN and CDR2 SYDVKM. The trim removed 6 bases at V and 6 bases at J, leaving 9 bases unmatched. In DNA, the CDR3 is TGTGCCAGCAGACCGGGCGGGACAGGGCTTCAGCCCCAGCATTTT. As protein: CASRPGGTGLQPQHF.

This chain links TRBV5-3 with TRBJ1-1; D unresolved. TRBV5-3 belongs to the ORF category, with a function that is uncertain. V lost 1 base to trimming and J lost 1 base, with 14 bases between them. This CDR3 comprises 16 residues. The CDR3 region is CARSLLQADRNTEAFF. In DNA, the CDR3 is TGTGCCAGAAGCTTGTTGCAGGCCGATAGGAACACTGAAGCTTTCTTT.

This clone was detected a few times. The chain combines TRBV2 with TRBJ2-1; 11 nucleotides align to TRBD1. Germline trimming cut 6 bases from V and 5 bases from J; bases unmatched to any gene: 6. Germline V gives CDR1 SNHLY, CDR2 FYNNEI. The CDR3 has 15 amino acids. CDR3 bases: TGTGCCAGCAGAAGCCGGGACAGGGGGAACAATGAGCAGTTCTTC. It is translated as CASRSRDRGNNEQFF.

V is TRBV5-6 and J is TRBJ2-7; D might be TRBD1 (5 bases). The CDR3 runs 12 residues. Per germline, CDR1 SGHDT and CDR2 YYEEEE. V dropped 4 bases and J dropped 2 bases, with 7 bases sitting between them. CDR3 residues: CASSQTAYEQYF. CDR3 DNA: TGTGCCAGCAGCCAGACAGCCTACGAGCAGTACTTC.

The CDR3 coding sequence is TGTGCCAGCACCCAACAGGGGAGCACAGATACGCAGTATTTT. It translates to CASTQQGSTDTQYF. This chain uses TRBV6-5 with TRBJ2-3, with 7 bases matching TRBD1. Germline CDR1 is MNHEY and CDR2 is SVGAGI. The CDR3 consists of 14 residues. The junction had 4 bases not matched to a gene; V was cut back by 7 bases and J by 0 bases.

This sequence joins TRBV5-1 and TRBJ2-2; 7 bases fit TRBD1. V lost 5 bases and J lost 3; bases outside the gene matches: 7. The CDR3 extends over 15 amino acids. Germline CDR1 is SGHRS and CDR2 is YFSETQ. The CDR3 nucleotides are TGCGCCAGCAGGCCGCCGGGGACAGACACCGGGGAGCTGTTTTTT. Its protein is CASRPPGTDTGELFF.

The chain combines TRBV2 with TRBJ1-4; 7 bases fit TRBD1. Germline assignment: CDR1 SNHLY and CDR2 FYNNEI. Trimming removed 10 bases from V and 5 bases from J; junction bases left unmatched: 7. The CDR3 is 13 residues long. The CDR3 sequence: CATHRGENEKLFF. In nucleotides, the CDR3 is TGTGCCACCCACAGGGGCGAGAATGAAAAACTGTTTTTT.

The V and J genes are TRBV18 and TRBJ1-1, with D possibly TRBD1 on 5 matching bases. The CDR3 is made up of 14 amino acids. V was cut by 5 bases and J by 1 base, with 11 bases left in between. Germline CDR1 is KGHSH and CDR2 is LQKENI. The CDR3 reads CASSRIGGNTEAFF. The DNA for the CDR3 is TGTGCCAGCTCAAGGATCGGGGGGAACACTGAAGCTTTCTTT. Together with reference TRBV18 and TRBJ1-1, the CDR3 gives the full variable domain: NAGVMQNPRHLVRRRGQEARLRCSPMKGHSHVYWYRQLPEEGLKFMVYLQKENIIDESGMPKERFSAEFPKEGPSILRIQQVVRGDSAAYFCASSRIGGNTEAFFGQGTRLTVV.

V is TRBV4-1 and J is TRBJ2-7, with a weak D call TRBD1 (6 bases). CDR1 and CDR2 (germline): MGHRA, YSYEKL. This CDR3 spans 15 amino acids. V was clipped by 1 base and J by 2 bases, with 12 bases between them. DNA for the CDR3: TGCGCCAGCAGCCAAGGACAGGCCGGGGCCTACGAGCAGTACTTC. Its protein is CASSQGQAGAYEQYF.

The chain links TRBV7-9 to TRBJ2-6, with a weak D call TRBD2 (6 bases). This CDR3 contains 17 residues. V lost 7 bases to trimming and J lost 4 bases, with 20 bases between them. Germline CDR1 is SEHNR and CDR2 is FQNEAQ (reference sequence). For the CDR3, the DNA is TGTGCCAGCACCTTTCAGGGCGGGGCCAAAGGGGCCAACGTCCTGACTTTC. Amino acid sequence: CASTFQGGAKGANVLTF. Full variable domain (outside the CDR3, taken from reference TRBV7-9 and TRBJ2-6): DTGVSQNPRHKITKRGQNVTFRCDPISEHNRLYWYRQTLGQGPEFLTYFQNEAQLEKSRLLSDRFSAERPKGSFSTLEIQRTEQGDSAMYLCASTFQGGAKGANVLTFGAGSRLTVL.

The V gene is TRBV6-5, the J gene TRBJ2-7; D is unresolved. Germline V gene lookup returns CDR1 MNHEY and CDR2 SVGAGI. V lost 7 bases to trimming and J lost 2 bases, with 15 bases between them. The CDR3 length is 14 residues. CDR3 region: CASKTNLGPYEQYF. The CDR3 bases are TGTGCCAGCAAGACAAACTTGGGCCCCTACGAGCAGTACTTC.

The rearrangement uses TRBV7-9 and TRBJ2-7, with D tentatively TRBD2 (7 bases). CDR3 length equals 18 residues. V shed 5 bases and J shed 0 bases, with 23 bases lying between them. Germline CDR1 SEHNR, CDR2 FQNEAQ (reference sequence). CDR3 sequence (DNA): TGTGCCAGCAGCCCCATCGGGGGGCAGCTCGGGATCTCCTACGAGCAGTACTTC. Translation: CASSPIGGQLGISYEQYF.

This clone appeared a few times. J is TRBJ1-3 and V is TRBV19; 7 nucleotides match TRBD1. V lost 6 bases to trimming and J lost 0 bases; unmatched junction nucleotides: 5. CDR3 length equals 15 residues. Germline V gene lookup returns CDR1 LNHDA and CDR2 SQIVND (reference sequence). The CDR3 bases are TGTGCCAGTAGAACGACAGGGAGCTCTGGAAACACCATATATTTT. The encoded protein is CASRTTGSSGNTIYF.

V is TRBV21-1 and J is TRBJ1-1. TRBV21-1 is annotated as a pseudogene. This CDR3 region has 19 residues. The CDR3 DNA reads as TGTGCCAGCAGCAAAGGGACGGTCGGAAAGTCCTTAGGGAGCACTGAAGCTTTCTTT. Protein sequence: CASSKGTVGKSLGSTEAFF.

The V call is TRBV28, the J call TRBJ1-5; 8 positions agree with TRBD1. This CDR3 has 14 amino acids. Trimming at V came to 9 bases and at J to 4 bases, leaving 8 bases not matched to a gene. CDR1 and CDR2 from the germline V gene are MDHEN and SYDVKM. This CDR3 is CASLRTGTNQPQHF. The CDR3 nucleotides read TGTGCCAGTCTACGGACAGGGACTAATCAGCCCCAGCATTTT.

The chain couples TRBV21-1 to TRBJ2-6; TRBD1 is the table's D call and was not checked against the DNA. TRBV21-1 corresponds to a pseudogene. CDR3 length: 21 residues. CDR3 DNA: TGTGCCAGCAGCAAGTCGTACCTACCGGGACAGGGAGAGACTGGGGCCAACGTCCTGACTTTC. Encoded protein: CASSKSYLPGQGETGANVLTF.

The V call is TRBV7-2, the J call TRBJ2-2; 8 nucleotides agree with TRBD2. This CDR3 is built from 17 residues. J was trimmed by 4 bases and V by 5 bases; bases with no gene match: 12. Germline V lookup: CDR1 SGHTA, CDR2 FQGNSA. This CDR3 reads CASSAGGLRMITGELFF. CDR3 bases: TGTGCCAGCAGCGCGGGGGGTCTCCGTATGATCACCGGGGAGCTGTTTTTT.

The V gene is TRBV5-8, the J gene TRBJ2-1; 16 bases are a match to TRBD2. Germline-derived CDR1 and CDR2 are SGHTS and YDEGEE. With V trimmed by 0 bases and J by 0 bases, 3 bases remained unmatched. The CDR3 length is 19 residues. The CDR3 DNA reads TGTGCCAGCAGCTTGGAGGGACTAGCGGGAGGGAGCTCCTACAATGAGCAGTTCTTC. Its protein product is CASSLEGLAGGSSYNEQFF. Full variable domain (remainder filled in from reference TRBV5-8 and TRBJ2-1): EAGVTQSPTHLIKTRGQQATLRCSPISGHTSVYWYQQALGLGLQFLLWYDEGEERNRGNFPPRFSGRQFPNYSSELNVNALELEDSALYLCASSLEGLAGGSSYNEQFFGPGTRLTVL.

The CDR3 sequence is CASRTSGGRNEQFF. The CDR3 bases are TGTGCCAGTAGAACTAGCGGGGGCCGTAATGAGCAGTTCTTC. This rearrangement joins TRBV19 to TRBJ2-1; 11 nucleotides line up with TRBD2. CDR3 size: 14 residues. Germline V gene data show CDR1 as LNHDA and CDR2 as SQIVND (reference sequence). Unmatched junction bases numbered 5, after V lost 6 bases and J lost 7 bases.

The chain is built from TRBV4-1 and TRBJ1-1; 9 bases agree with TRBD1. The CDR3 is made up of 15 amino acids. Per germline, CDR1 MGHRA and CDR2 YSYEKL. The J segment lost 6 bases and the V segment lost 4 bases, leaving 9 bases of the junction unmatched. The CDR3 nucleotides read TGCGCCAGCAGCCGCCGATCACAGGGGGCTGCTGAAGCTTTCTTT. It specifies CASSRRSQGAAEAFF.

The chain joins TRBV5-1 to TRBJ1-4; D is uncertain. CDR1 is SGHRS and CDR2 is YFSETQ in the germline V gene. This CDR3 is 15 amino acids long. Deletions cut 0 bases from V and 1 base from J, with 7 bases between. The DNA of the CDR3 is TGCGCCAGCAGCTTGGGGCTAGGAACTAATGAAAAACTGTTTTTT. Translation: CASSLGLGTNEKLFF.

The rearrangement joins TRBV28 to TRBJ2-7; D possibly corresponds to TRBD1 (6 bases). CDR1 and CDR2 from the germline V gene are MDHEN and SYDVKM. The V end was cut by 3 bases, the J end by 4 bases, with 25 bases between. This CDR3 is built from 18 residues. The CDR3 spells CASSFPLGWQGSSYEQYF. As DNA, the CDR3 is TGTGCCAGCAGTTTTCCCCTAGGCTGGCAGGGGAGCTCATACGAGCAGTACTTC.

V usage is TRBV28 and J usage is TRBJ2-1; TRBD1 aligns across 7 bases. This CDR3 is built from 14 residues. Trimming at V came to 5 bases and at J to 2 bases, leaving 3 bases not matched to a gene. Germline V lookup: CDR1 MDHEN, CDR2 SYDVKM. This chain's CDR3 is CASSAGGAYNEQFF. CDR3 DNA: TGTGCCAGCAGTGCAGGGGGTGCCTACAATGAGCAGTTCTTC.